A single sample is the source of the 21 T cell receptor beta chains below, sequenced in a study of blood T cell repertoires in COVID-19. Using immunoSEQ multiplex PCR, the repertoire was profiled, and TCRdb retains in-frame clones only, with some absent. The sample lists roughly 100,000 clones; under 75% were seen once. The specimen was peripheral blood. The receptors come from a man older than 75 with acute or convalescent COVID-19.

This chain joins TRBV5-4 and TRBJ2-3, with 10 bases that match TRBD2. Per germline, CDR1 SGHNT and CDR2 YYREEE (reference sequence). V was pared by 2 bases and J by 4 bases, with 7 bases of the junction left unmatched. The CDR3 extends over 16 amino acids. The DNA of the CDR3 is TGTGCCAGCAGCTTAGCTAGCGGGAGTTACTCAGATACGCAGTATTTT. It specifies CASSLASGSYSDTQYF.

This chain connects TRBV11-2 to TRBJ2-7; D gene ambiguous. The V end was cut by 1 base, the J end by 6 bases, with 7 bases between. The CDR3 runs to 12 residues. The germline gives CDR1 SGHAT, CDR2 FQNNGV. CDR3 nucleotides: TGTGCCAGCAGCTTAGTCCCCCTCGAGCAGTACTTC. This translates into CASSLVPLEQYF. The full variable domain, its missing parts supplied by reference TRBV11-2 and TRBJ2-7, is EAGVAQSPRYKIIEKRQSVAFWCNPISGHATLYWYQQILGQGPKLLIQFQNNGVVDDSQLPKDRFSAERLKGVDSTLKIQPAKLEDSAVYLCASSLVPLEQYFGPGTRLTVT.

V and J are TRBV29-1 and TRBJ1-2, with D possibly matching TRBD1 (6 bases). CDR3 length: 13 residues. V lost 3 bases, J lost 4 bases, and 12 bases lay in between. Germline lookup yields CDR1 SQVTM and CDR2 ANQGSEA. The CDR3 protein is CSVEGQLPYGYTF. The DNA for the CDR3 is TGCAGCGTTGAGGGACAACTGCCCTATGGCTACACCTTC.

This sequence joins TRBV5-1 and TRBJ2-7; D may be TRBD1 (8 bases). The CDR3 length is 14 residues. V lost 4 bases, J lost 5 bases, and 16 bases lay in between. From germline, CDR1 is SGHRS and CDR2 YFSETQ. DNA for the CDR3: TGCGCCAGCAGCGATACAGGGGGGGTCAACGAGCAGTACTTC. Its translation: CASSDTGGVNEQYF.

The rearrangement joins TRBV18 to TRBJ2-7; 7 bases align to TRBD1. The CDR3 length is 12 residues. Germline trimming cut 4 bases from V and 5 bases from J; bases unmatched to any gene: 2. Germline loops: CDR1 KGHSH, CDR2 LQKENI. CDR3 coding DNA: TGTGCCAGCTCACAACAGGGGAACGAGCAGTACTTC. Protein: CASSQQGNEQYF.

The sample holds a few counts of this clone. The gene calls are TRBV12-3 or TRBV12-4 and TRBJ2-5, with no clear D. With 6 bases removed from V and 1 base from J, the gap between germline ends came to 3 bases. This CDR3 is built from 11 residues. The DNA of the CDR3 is TGTGCCAGCAGCATCCAAGAGACCCAGTACTTC. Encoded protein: CASSIQETQYF.

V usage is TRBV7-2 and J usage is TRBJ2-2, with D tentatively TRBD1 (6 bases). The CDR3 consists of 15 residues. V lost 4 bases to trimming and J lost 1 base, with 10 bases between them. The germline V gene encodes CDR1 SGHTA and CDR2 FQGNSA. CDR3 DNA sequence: TGTGCCAGCAGCTCCCGGACAGAGAACACCGGGGAGCTGTTTTTT. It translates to CASSSRTENTGELFF.

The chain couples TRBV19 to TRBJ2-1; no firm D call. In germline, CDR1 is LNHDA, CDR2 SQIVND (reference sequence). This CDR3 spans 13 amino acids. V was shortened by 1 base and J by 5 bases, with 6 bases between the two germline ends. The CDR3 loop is CASSIGSNNEQFF. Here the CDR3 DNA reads TGTGCCAGTAGTATAGGGTCTAACAATGAGCAGTTCTTC.

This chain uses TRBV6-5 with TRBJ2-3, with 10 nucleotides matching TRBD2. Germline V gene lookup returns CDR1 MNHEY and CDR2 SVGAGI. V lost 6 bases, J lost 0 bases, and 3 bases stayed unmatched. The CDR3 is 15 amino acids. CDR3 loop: CASSLAGESTDTQYF. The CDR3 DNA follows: TGTGCCAGCAGCCTAGCGGGAGAGAGCACAGATACGCAGTATTTT.

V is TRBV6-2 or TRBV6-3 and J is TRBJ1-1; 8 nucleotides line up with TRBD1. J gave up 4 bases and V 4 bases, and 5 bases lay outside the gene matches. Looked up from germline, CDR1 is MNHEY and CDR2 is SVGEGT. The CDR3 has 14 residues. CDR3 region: CASSFAGGRTEAFF. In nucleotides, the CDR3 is TGTGCCAGCAGTTTCGCAGGGGGCCGCACTGAAGCTTTCTTT.

The CDR3 DNA is TGTGCCAGCAGCTCTTTTAGGGACACCGGGAAGACCCAGTACTTC. This translates into CASSSFRDTGKTQYF. This chain uses TRBV11-2 with TRBJ2-5, with D tentatively TRBD1 (6 bases). Germline V gene sequence: CDR1 SGHAT, CDR2 FQNNGV. Trimming shortened V by 4 bases and J by 6 bases, and 18 bases separated the two germline ends. This CDR3 region has 15 residues.

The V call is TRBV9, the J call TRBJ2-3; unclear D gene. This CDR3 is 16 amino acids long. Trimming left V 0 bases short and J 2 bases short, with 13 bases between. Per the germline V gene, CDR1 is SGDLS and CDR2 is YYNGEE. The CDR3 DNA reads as TGTGCCAGCAGCGTAGGCGTCTTCAAGATCACAGATACGCAGTATTTT. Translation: CASSVGVFKITDTQYF.

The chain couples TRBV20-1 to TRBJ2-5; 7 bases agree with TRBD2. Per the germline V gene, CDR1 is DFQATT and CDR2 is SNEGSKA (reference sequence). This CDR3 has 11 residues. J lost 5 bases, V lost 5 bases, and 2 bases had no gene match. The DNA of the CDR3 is TGCAGTGCTGCCGGGAGGGAGACCCAGTACTTC. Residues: CSAAGRETQYF.

CDR3 nucleotide sequence: TGTGCCAGCAGCCTACGGACTAGCGGGAGGTACGAGCAGTACTTC. It encodes CASSLRTSGRYEQYF. J is TRBJ2-7 and V is TRBV6-2 or TRBV6-3; 14 nucleotides match TRBD2. Germline CDR1 reads MNHEY; CDR2 reads SVGEGT. The CDR3 is made up of 15 amino acids. The trim removed 6 bases at V and 4 bases at J, leaving 5 bases unmatched.

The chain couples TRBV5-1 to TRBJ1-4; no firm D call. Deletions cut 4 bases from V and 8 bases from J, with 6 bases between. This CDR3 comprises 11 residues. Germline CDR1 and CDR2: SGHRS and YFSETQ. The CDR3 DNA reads TGCGCCAGCAGCCCGGGAGAAAAACTGTTTTTT. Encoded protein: CASSPGEKLFF.

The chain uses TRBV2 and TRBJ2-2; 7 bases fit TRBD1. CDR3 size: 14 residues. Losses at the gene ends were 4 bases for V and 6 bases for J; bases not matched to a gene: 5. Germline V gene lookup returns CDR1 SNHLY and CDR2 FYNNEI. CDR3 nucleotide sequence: TGTGCCAGCAGTGTCCTACAGGGGCCCGGGGAGCTGTTTTTT. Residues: CASSVLQGPGELFF.

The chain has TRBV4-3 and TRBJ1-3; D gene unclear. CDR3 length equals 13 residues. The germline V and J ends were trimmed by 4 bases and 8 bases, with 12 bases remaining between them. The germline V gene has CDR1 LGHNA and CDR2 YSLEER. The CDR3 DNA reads TGCGCCAGCAGCCGGGAGGATATGGACACCATATATTTT. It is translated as CASSREDMDTIYF.

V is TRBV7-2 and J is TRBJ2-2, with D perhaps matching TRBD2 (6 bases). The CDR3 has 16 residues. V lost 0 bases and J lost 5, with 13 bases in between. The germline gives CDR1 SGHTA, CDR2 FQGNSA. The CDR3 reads CASSLAVRAGTGELFF. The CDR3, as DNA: TGTGCCAGCAGCTTAGCAGTTAGGGCGGGGACCGGGGAGCTGTTTTTT.

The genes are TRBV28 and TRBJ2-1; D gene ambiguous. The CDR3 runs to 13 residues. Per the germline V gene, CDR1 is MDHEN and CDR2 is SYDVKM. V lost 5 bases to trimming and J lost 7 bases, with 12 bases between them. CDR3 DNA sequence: TGTGCCAGCAGTCAAGACGCTAGGAATGAGCAGTTCTTC. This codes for CASSQDARNEQFF.

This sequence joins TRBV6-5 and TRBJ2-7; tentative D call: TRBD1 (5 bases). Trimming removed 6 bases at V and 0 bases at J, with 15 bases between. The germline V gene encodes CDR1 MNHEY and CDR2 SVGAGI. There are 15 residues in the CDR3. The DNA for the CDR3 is TGTGCCAGCAGAACCCCGACAGTATTCTCCTACGAGCAGTACTTC. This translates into CASRTPTVFSYEQYF.

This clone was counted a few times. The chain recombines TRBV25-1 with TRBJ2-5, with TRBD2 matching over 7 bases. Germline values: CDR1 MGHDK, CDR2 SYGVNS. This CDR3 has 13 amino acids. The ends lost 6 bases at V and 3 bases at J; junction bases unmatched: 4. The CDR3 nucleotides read TGTGCCAGCAGGACTCGGGGGGAAGAGACCCAGTACTTC. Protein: CASRTRGEETQYF.